Listed below are T cell receptor beta chains from one sample, sequenced in a study of blood T cell repertoires in COVID-19. Generated by immunoSEQ multiplex PCR, the TCRdb table keeps only in-frame clones and is missing some. The sample holds 81,000 or so clones; roughly 85% are singletons and the top ten take roughly 9.6%. Material: peripheral blood. Every receptor here comes from a man aged 50 to 60 with COVID-19, enrolled during active disease. CDR3s leave out the opening cysteine and the closing phenylalanine or tryptophan. The D gene is left open where the match is weak.

j_call v_call d_call cdr3_aa
TRBJ1-1 TRBV30 TRBD1 AWSPRTGRGTEAF
TRBJ2-7 TRBV19 TRBD1 ASSIPGQGTYEQY
TRBJ2-4 TRBV29-1 . SVERGGGGQNIQY
TRBJ2-3 TRBV24-1 . ATRSRSGLADTQY
TRBJ2-7 TRBV5-4 TRBD2 ASSPGLAGTYEQY
TRBJ1-2 TRBV13 . ASSLAGYGYT
TRBJ1-1 TRBV5-5 . ASSFPGQNTEAF
TRBJ1-1 TRBV27 TRBD1 ATSPGGSNTEAF
TRBJ2-7 TRBV19 TRBD2 ASSMPPSGSYEQY
TRBJ2-3 TRBV6-5 TRBD2 ASSGLAETDTQY
TRBJ1-3 TRBV19 TRBD1 ASSSNRDSSGNTIY
TRBJ2-5 TRBV6-5 TRBD2 ASSPGTTRGETQY
TRBJ2-7 TRBV6-5 TRBD2 ASSRSGGSYEQY
TRBJ1-2 TRBV7-8 . ASSLYTSGGSPGYT
TRBJ1-1 TRBV19 . ASSSTKQTGNTEAF
TRBJ1-1 TRBV4-3 . ASSVRLVGTEAF
TRBJ2-1 TRBV29-1 TRBD2 SVEGTSGSYSYNEQF
TRBJ1-5 TRBV6-5 TRBD1 ASRNTGGQPQH
TRBJ2-1 TRBV4-1 TRBD2 ASSQVRGGSYNEQF
TRBJ2-6 TRBV7-9 . ASSSDTSSGANVLT
TRBJ1-5 TRBV28 TRBD1 ASSTPGQDINQPQH
TRBJ2-2 TRBV6-6 TRBD2 ASSTGTSGSAAELF
TRBJ1-6 TRBV5-1 . ASSPAGAESPLH